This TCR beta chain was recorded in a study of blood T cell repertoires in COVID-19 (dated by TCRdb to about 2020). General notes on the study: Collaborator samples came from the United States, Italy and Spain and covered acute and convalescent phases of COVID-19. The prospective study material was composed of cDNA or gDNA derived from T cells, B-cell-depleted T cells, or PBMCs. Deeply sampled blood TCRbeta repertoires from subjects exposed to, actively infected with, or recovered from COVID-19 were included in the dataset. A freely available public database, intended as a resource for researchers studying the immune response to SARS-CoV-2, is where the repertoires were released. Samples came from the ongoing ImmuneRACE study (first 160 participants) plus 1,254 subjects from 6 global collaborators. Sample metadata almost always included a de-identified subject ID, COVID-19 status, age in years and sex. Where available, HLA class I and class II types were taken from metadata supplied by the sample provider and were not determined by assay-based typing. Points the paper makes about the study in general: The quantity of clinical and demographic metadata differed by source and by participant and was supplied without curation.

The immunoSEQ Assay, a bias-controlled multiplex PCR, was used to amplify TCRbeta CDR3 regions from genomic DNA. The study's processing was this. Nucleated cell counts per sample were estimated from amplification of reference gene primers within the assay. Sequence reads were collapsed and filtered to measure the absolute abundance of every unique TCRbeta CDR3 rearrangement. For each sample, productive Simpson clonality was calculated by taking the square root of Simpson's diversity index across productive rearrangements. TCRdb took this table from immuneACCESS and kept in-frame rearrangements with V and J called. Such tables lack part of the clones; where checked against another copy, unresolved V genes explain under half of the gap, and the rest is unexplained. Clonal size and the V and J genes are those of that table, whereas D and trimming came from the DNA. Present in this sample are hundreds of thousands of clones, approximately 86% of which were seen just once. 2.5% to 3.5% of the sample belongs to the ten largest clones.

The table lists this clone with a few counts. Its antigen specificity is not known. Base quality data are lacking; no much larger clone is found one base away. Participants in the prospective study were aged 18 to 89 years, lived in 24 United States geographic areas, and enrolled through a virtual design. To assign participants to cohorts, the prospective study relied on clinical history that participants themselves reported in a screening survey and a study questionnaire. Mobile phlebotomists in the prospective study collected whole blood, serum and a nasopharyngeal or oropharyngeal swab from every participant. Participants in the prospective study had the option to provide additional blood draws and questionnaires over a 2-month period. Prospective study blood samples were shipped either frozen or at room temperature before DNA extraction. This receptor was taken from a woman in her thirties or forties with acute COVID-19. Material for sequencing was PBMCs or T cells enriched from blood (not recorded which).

The CDR3 reads as follows: CASSVVGRGPMNTEAFF. The DNA sequence reads TGTGCCAGCAGCGTAGTGGGCAGGGGGCCAATGAACACTGAAGCTTTCTTT. The chain is assembled from TRBV9 and TRBJ1-1; a stretch of 8 junction bases matches TRBD1. CDR1 SGDLS and CDR2 YYNGEE are derived from the germline V gene. The CDR3, from cysteine to phenylalanine, totals 17 residues. The CDR3 DNA has 51 bases and is translated from base 1. Unmatched junction bases come to 7, with V trimmed by 0 bases and J by 0 bases.